These 21 T cell receptor beta chains originate from one sample sequenced in a study of cytomegalovirus exposure and HLA in healthy donors. Researchers ran the PCR with 60 Vbeta and 13 Jbeta primers. The assay was immunoSEQ multiplex PCR, and TCRdb's table has in-frame clones only and misses some. The sample carries more than 95,000 clones, over 9.5% recorded once. The sample taken for sequencing was PBMCs. All receptors derive from a woman younger than 30 in good health and CMV-seropositive.

The CDR3 DNA sequence: TGTGCCAGCAGCTCCCTGGAGGGGGGACAGGCAAACTATGGCTACACCTTC. This codes for CASSSLEGGQANYGYTF. V and J are TRBV7-3 and TRBJ1-2; 8 positions agree with TRBD1. With 4 bases clipped from V and 2 bases from J, the junction kept 12 bases outside the gene matches. The CDR3 is 17 residues long. Germline CDR1 is SGHTA and CDR2 is FQGTGA.

This clone was observed a few times. V and J are TRBV14 and TRBJ2-7, with 7 bases fitting TRBD1. Per the germline V gene, CDR1 is SGHDN and CDR2 is FVKESK. This CDR3 has 15 residues. V gave up 4 bases and J gave up 1 base; unmatched junction bases: 7. Here the CDR3 reads CASSPQGGRSYEQYF. The CDR3 DNA follows: TGTGCCAGCAGCCCACAAGGGGGCAGGTCCTACGAGCAGTACTTC.

The chain carries TRBV7-3 and TRBJ2-1; 8 bases line up with TRBD2. The CDR3 consists of 14 residues. Germline CDR1 SGHTA, CDR2 FQGTGA. The ends lost 1 base at V and 10 bases at J; junction bases unmatched: 6. CDR3 amino acids: CASSLKAGDHEQFF. Here the CDR3 DNA reads TGTGCCAGCAGCTTAAAAGCGGGAGACCACGAGCAGTTCTTC. Complete variable domain (other parts from reference TRBV7-3 and TRBJ2-1): GAGVSQTPSNKVTEKGKYVELRCDPISGHTALYWYRQSLGQGPEFLIYFQGTGAADDSGLPNDRFFAVRPEGSVSTLKIQRTERGDSAVYLCASSLKAGDHEQFFGPGTRLTVL.

CDR3 sequence (DNA): TGTGCCTGGAGTGTGGGGGGGTTCGGAAGTCAGCCCCAGCATTTT. Residues: CAWSVGGFGSQPQHF. The V and J genes are TRBV30 and TRBJ1-5, with D maybe TRBD1 (5 bases). CDR3 length equals 15 residues. Germline lookup yields CDR1 GTSNPN and CDR2 SVGIG (reference sequence). V lost 0 bases, J lost 6 bases, and 15 bases lay in between.

The sample holds a few counts of this clone. The chain has TRBV6-1 and TRBJ1-5; the D gene is possibly TRBD1 (5 bases). CDR1 and CDR2 (germline): MNHNS, SASEGT. V was pared by 7 bases and J by 1 base, with 11 bases between. There are 14 residues in the CDR3. CDR3 DNA sequence: TGTGCCAGCACCCCGACAGTGAGCAATCAGCCCCAGCATTTT. Amino acid sequence: CASTPTVSNQPQHF.

There are a few counts of this clone. V gene TRBV5-4 combines with J gene TRBJ1-2; possible D gene TRBD1, 6 bases. The V end lost 3 bases, the J end lost 7 bases, and 16 bases lay between the germline ends. Germline-derived CDR1 and CDR2 are SGHNT and YYREEE (reference sequence). This CDR3 is built from 14 residues. Written as DNA, the CDR3 is TGTGCCAGCAGCTCCACAGGGTGGAGCTCTGGCTACACCTTC. As protein: CASSSTGWSSGYTF.

V and J are TRBV6-6 and TRBJ2-1, with 11 bases matching TRBD2. Germline lookup yields CDR1 MNHNY and CDR2 SVGAGI (reference sequence). This CDR3 has 15 amino acids. V gave up 6 bases and J gave up 3 bases; unmatched junction bases: 4. CDR3 sequence reads: CASSLGLADYNEQFF. DNA of the CDR3: TGTGCCAGCAGCCTGGGACTAGCGGACTACAATGAGCAGTTCTTC.

This clone has more than one count but fewer than ten. V is TRBV2 and J is TRBJ2-7; D gene ambiguous. The germline V gene has CDR1 SNHLY and CDR2 FYNNEI. Trimming shortened V by 5 bases and J by 0 bases, and 17 bases separated the two germline ends. The CDR3 loop spans 16 amino acids. CDR3 in amino acids: CASSRDFSSRSYEQYF. Written as DNA, the CDR3 is TGTGCCAGCAGTCGAGATTTTAGCTCCCGCTCCTACGAGCAGTACTTC.

The CDR3 is CASSITWNTEAFF. As DNA, the CDR3 is TGTGCCAGTAGTATTACATGGAACACTGAAGCTTTCTTT. The chain employs TRBV19 and TRBJ1-1; D remains unclear. The germline V gene encodes CDR1 LNHDA and CDR2 SQIVND (reference sequence). Trimming cost V 3 bases and J 1 base, with 6 bases left between them. The CDR3 has 13 amino acids.

This clone was seen a few times. V and J are TRBV6-5 and TRBJ2-1; tentatively, D is TRBD1 (5 bases). The CDR3 sequence is 13 residues long. Germline lookup yields CDR1 MNHEY and CDR2 SVGAGI. Trimming removed 2 bases at V and 7 bases at J, with 9 bases between. The CDR3 DNA reads TGTGCCAGCAGTTACGGGGCAAGGAATGAGCAGTTCTTC. It is translated as CASSYGARNEQFF.

The rearrangement links TRBV6-5 to TRBJ2-1, with a tentative D call TRBD2 (5 bases). This CDR3 contains 12 residues. Germline V gene data show CDR1 as MNHEY and CDR2 as SVGAGI. V shed 2 bases and J shed 7 bases, with 6 bases lying between them. CDR3 in DNA: TGTGCCAGCAGTTACGGGAGTAATGAGCAGTTCTTC. It translates to CASSYGSNEQFF.

The chain combines TRBV1 with TRBJ2-1; no DNA check was done on the table's D call, TRBD2. TRBV1 is a documented pseudogene. The CDR3 covers 13 residues. The CDR3 nucleotides read TGCACCAGCACACTAGCGGGAAGGAATGAGCAGTTCTTC. Protein product: CTSTLAGRNEQFF.

J is TRBJ2-3 and V is TRBV5-4, with 9 bases lining up with TRBD2. CDR1 and CDR2 (germline): SGHNT, YYREEE (reference sequence). V was pared by 7 bases and J by 2 bases, with 5 bases of the junction left unmatched. This CDR3 spans 14 amino acids. The CDR3 DNA reads as TGTGCCAGCGGGGCGGGAGGGAACACAGATACGCAGTATTTT. Translated, it gives CASGAGGNTDTQYF.

This clone was found a few times. This chain joins TRBV6-1 and TRBJ1-1; D unresolved. The germline CDR1 and CDR2 sequences are MNHNS and SASEGT. Between the trimmed V and J ends, which lost 2 bases and 11 bases, there was a span of 12 bases. The CDR3 sequence is 12 residues long. The CDR3 nucleotides read TGTGCCAGCAGTGAACAGTTCCTGAAGGCTTTCTTT. It encodes CASSEQFLKAFF.

This clone came up a few times. The rearrangement links TRBV5-4 to TRBJ2-1; maybe TRBD1 (6 bases). Between the trimmed V and J ends, which lost 4 bases and 10 bases, there was a span of 21 bases. The germline gives CDR1 SGHNT, CDR2 YYREEE (reference sequence). The CDR3 length is 15 residues. Here the CDR3 DNA reads TGTGCCAGCAGCCTAAACAGGGTATTGGAAGGGGAGCAGTTCTTC. Its translation is CASSLNRVLEGEQFF.

This clone was picked up a small number of times. V is TRBV7-6 and J is TRBJ2-5; 15 bases agree with TRBD2. The CDR3 is made up of 17 amino acids. Germline loops: CDR1 SGHVS, CDR2 FNYEAQ. J lost 8 bases, V lost 1 base, and 8 bases had no gene match. The CDR3 DNA sequence: TGTGCCAGCAGCTTAGGTGGGACTAGCGGGAGGTTAAGTACCCAGTACTTC. Translated: CASSLGGTSGRLSTQYF.

There are a few counts of this clone. The chain carries TRBV18 and TRBJ2-4; D remains ambiguous. Per the germline V gene, CDR1 is KGHSH and CDR2 is LQKENI. This CDR3 has 13 residues. Trimming pared 3 bases from V and 6 bases from J, leaving 9 bases between. The CDR3 loop is CASSPPGLNIQYF. In DNA, the CDR3 is TGTGCCAGCTCACCCCCGGGTTTAAACATTCAGTACTTC.

This clone turned up a few times. This chain links TRBV18 with TRBJ2-5, with 9 bases that match TRBD1. The germline gives CDR1 KGHSH, CDR2 LQKENI. This CDR3 is 15 amino acids long. V was pared by 0 bases and J by 5 bases, with 4 bases of the junction left unmatched. The CDR3 nucleotides are TGTGCCAGCTCACCACCCTCCGGGACAGGGGAGACCCAGTACTTC. Its protein product is CASSPPSGTGETQYF.

Only a few counts were recorded for this clone. Relative to the germline gene, one junction end is altered; a read error may explain this. This rearrangement joins TRBV5-1 to TRBJ2-5; tentatively, D is TRBD2 (6 bases). Germline loops: CDR1 SGHRS, CDR2 YFSETQ. The CDR3 sequence is 16 residues long. The CDR3: CASSFSGSLSQEAQYF. CDR3 nucleotides: TGCGCCAGCAGCTTTAGCGGTTCTTTGTCCCAAGAGGCCCAGTACTTC.

J is TRBJ2-5 and V is TRBV6-5, with 7 bases aligning to TRBD2. The CDR3 covers 13 residues. Trimming at V came to 4 bases and at J to 5 bases, leaving 4 bases not matched to a gene. Germline V gene sequence: CDR1 MNHEY, CDR2 SVGAGI. The CDR3 sequence is CASSFLAGETQYF. The CDR3 bases are TGTGCCAGCAGTTTTTTAGCGGGTGAGACCCAGTACTTC.

This clone was detected only a few times. An end of the junction differs from the germline gene, which may be a read error. The chain carries TRBV13 and TRBJ1-1, with no clear D. CDR3 length: 14 residues. Germline V lookup: CDR1 PRHDT, CDR2 FYEKMQ (reference sequence). The CDR3 nucleotides read TGTGCCAGCAGCTTAGGGGTGGCGGCCACTGAAGCTCTCTTT. Protein sequence: CASSLGVAATEALF.